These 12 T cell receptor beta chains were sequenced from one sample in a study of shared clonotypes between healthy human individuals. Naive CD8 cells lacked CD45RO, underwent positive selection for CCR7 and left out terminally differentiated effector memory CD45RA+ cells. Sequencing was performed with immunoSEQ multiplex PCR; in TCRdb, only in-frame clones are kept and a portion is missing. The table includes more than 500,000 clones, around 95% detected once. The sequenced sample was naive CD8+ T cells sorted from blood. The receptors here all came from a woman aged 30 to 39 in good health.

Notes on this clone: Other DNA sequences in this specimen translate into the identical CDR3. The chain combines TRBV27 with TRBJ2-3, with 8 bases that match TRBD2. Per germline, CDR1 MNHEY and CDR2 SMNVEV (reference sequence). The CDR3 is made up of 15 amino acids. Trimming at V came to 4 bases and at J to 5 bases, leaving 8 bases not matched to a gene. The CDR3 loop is CASSYGTSGRDTQYF. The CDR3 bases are TGTGCCAGCAGTTATGGAACTAGCGGCCGAGATACGCAGTATTTT.

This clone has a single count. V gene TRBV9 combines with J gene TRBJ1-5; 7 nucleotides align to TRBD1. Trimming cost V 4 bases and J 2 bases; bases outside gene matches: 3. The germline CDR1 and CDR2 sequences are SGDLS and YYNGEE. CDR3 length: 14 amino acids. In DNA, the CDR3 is TGTGCCAGCAGCCCTCAGGGGGGCAATCAGCCCCAGCATTTT. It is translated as CASSPQGGNQPQHF.

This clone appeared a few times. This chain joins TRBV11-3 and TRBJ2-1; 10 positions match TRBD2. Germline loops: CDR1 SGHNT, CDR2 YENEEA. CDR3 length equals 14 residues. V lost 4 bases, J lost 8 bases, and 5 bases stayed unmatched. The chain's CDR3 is CASSSGTSVHEQFF. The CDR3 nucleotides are TGTGCCAGCAGCTCCGGGACTAGCGTCCATGAGCAGTTCTTC.

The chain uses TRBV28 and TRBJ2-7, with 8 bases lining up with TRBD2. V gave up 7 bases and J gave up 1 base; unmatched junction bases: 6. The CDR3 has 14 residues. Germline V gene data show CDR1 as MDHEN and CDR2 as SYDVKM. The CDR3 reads CASTYSGKSYEQYF. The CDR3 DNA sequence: TGTGCCAGCACCTATAGCGGGAAGTCCTACGAGCAGTACTTC.

This chain's CDR3 is CASSNLRDRGQPQHF. The DNA for the CDR3 is TGTGCCAGCAGTAACCTCCGGGACAGGGGGCAGCCCCAGCATTTT. V is TRBV6-1 and J is TRBJ1-5; 11 bases fit TRBD1. The CDR3 spans 15 residues. Losses at the gene ends were 5 bases for V and 7 bases for J; bases not matched to a gene: 7. Looked up from germline, CDR1 is MNHNS and CDR2 is SASEGT.

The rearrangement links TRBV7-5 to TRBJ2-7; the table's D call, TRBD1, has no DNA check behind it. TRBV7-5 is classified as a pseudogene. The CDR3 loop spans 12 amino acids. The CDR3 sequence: CASSFAGYEQYF. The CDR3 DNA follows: TGTGCCAGCAGCTTCGCAGGCTACGAGCAGTACTTC.

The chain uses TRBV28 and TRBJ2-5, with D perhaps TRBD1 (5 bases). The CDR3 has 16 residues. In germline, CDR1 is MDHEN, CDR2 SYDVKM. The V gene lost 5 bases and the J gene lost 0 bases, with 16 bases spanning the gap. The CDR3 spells CASSHLFGQNQETQYF. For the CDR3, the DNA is TGTGCCAGCAGTCATTTATTCGGACAAAACCAAGAGACCCAGTACTTC. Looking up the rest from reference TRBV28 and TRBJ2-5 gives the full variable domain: DVKVTQSSRYLVKRTGEKVFLECVQDMDHENMFWYRQDPGLGLRLIYFSYDVKMKEKGDIPEGYSVSREKKERFSLILESASTNQTSMYLCASSHLFGQNQETQYFGPGTRLLVL.

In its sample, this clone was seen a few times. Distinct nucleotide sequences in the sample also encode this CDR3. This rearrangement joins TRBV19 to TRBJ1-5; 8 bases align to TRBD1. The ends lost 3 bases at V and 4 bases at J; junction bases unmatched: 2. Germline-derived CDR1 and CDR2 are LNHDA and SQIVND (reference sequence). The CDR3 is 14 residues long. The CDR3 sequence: CASSIRDRNQPQHF. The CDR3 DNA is TGTGCCAGTAGTATCCGGGACAGGAATCAGCCCCAGCATTTT.

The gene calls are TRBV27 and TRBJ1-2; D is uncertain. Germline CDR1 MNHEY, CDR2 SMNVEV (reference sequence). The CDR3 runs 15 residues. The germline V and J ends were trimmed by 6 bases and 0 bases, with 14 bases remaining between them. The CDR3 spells CASSNPGDANYGYTF. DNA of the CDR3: TGTGCCAGCAGCAATCCAGGAGATGCTAACTATGGCTACACCTTC.

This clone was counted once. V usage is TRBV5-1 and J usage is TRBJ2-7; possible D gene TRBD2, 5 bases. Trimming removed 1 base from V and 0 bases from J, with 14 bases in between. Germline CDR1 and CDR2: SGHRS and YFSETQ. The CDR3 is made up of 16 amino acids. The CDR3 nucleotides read TGCGCCAGCAGCTTGTCAGGCTCGGGAAGCTCCTACGAGCAGTACTTC. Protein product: CASSLSGSGSSYEQYF. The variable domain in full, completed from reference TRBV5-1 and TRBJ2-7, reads KAGVTQTPRYLIKTRGQQVTLSCSPISGHRSVSWYQQTPGQGLQFLFEYFSETQRNKGNFPGRFSGRQFSNSRSEMNVSTLELGDSALYLCASSLSGSGSSYEQYFGPGTRLTVT.

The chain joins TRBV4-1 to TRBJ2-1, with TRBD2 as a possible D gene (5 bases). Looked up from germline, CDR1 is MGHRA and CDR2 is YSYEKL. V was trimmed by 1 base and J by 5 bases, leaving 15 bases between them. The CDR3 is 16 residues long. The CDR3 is CASSQVPRVIDNEQFF. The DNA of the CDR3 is TGCGCCAGCAGCCAAGTTCCGCGGGTGATAGACAATGAGCAGTTCTTC.

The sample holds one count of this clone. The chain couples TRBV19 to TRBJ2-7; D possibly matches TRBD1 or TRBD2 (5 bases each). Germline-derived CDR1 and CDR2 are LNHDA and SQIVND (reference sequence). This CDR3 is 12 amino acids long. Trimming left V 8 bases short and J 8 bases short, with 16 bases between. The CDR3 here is CASLSGTRQQYF. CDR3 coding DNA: TGTGCCAGTTTATCCGGGACCCGACAGCAGTACTTC.